This T cell receptor (beta chain) originates from a study of identical twins. MiXCR was run by TCRdb on the 5' RACE reads, yielding one entry per CDR3 protein. The sample holds 600,000 to 800,000 distinct CDR3 sequences, around 21% seen once. General study findings and limits: The authors noted that invariant MAIT and iNKT cells could partly confound zero-insertion analyses.

J lost 8 bases, V lost 2 bases, and 6 bases had no gene match. The length of the CDR3 is 14 residues. This clonotype was seen many times. The target antigen is unknown. No donor was unhealthy or non-Caucasian. These data also formed part of another study, on T cells expressing NK-cell markers. That paper states: Just one sequenced donor of eight was HCMV-seronegative, while seven were seropositive. About 1.0-7.5% of CD8+ T cells in more than five donors belonged to dominant NKG2C+ clonotypes.

This receptor was taken from a woman aged 18-29 years in good health. The genes are TRBV12-3 or TRBV12-4 and TRBJ2-1, with 7 positions matching TRBD1. The source material was PBMCs. CDR3 protein: CASSLRGPSHEQFF. In nucleotides, the CDR3 is TGTGCCAGCAGTTTAAGGGGGCCCAGCCATGAGCAGTTCTTC.